This TCR beta chain was recovered during a study of OX40 agonist ivuxolimab in advanced cancers. Findings and limits, study-wide: Expansion of clones was among the lowest in partial responders at 0.1-3.0 mg/kg.

Concerning this clone: The antigen is unknown.

Assay: immunoSEQ multiplex PCR; the TCRdb copy retains only in-frame clones and omits some. Of about 83,000 clones listed, approximately 84% are singletons. Autoimmune disease history or systemic immunosuppression led to patients being barred. The CDR3 is 16 amino acids. Germline CDR1 is SGHNT and CDR2 is YENEEA. With 5 bases clipped from V and 0 bases from J, the junction kept 10 bases outside the gene matches. This chain uses TRBV11-3 with TRBJ2-7; 7 nucleotides agree with TRBD1. The clonotype was recovered from an adult with an advanced solid tumor such as melanoma, head and neck, liver or kidney cancer. This material consisted of CD4+ or CD8+ T cells sorted from blood, taken in a trial of the OX40 agonist ivuxolimab. The CDR3 is CASSAGTGARSYEQYF. The CDR3 nucleotides read TGTGCCAGCAGCGCAGGAACAGGGGCCCGCTCCTACGAGCAGTACTTC.